The TCR beta chain described here comes from a study of blood T cell repertoires in COVID-19. Losses at the gene ends were 7 bases for V and 8 bases for J; bases not matched to a gene: 9. Germline CDR1 is PRHDT and CDR2 is FYEKMQ (reference sequence). This CDR3 spans 15 amino acids. Only in-frame clones appear in the TCRdb table, and some are missing; sequencing was by immunoSEQ multiplex PCR. The sample yields some 180,000 clones, around 82% seen once. The chain has TRBV13 and TRBJ2-1; TRBD2 aligns across 12 bases. Material: PBMCs or T cells enriched from blood (not recorded which). The clonotype was recovered from a woman aged 55-69 years with acute COVID-19. CDR3 in amino acids: CASTPGASGRDEQFF. The CDR3, as DNA: TGTGCCAGCACCCCTGGGGCTAGCGGGAGGGATGAGCAGTTCTTC.